The clone carrying this TCR beta chain appeared many times. In TCRdb, the 5' RACE reads were re-called with MiXCR into one record per CDR3 protein. This sample yields about 60,000 distinct CDR3 sequences, of which around 15% are seen a single time; around 5% belongs to the top ten. This sample was included in a study of T cells of healthy individuals. This receptor was identified in a human donor in good health.

CDR3 DNA sequence: TGCGCCAGCAGCCCCCGGGGACAGGGACTTTCACCCCTCCACTTT. It translates to CASSPRGQGLSPLHF. The chain is built from TRBV5-1 and TRBJ1-6; 9 bases map to TRBD1. Per germline, CDR1 SGHRS and CDR2 YFSETQ. CDR3 length equals 15 residues. The trim removed 4 bases at V and 9 bases at J, leaving 8 bases unmatched. Using reference TRBV5-1 and TRBJ1-6 for the parts outside the CDR3, the full variable domain is KAGVTQTPRYLIKTRGQQVTLSCSPISGHRSVSWYQQTPGQGLQFLFEYFSETQRNKGNFPGRFSGRQFSNSRSEMNVSTLELGDSALYLCASSPRGQGLSPLHFGNGTRLTVT.